This record concerns one T cell receptor beta chain sequence. The data belong to a study of blood T cell repertoires in COVID-19. Study background: Spain, Italy and the United States supplied samples that represented acute and convalescent COVID-19. The cDNA or gDNA used as material had been derived from T cells, B-cell-depleted T cells, or PBMCs.

This CDR3 region has 13 residues. Per the germline V gene, CDR1 is SQVTM and CDR2 is ANQGSEA. V was pared by 6 bases and J by 1 base, with 10 bases between. Per the original data handling: Amplification with reference gene primers provided the estimates of nucleated cell counts. The repertoire was sequenced with immunoSEQ multiplex PCR; TCRdb's copy has only in-frame clones and lacks some. For V, J and clone size, that table is used; D and trimming come from the DNA. The data contain over 95,000 clones, around 85% of them singletons. The origin of this receptor is a human donor in a cohort sampled during active COVID-19. Source material: peripheral blood. The rearrangement joins TRBV29-1 to TRBJ2-1; perhaps TRBD1 as D (6 bases). The CDR3 protein is CSVQGFSYNEQFF. CDR3 DNA sequence: TGCAGCGTACAGGGTTTTTCCTACAATGAGCAGTTCTTC.